The source of this T cell receptor beta chain is a study of blood T cell repertoires in COVID-19. Across the whole study: COVID-19 samples from acute and convalescent phases originated in the United States, Italy and Spain. T cells, B-cell-depleted T cells, or PBMCs provided the cDNA or gDNA that served as material.

Source study methods: Estimated nucleated cell counts came from reference gene primer amplification. Produced via immunoSEQ multiplex PCR; TCRdb's table is partial and in-frame only. The DNA gave D and trimming, while V, J and clone size come from that table. This repertoire shows approximately 71,000 clones, around three quarters found once; its top ten account for approximately 26%. After removal of 4 bases from V and 4 bases from J, the junction contained 6 bases not matched to a gene. The CDR3 has 15 residues. Germline CDR1 SGHVS, CDR2 FQNEAQ. Sequencing used peripheral blood. V is TRBV7-8 and J is TRBJ1-5, with 8 bases that match TRBD1. The clonotype comes from a man between 60 and 70 years old with active or convalescent COVID-19. For the CDR3, the DNA is TGTGCCAGCAGCTCGGGACAGGCAATGAATCAGCCCCAGCATTTT. Protein sequence: CASSSGQAMNQPQHF.